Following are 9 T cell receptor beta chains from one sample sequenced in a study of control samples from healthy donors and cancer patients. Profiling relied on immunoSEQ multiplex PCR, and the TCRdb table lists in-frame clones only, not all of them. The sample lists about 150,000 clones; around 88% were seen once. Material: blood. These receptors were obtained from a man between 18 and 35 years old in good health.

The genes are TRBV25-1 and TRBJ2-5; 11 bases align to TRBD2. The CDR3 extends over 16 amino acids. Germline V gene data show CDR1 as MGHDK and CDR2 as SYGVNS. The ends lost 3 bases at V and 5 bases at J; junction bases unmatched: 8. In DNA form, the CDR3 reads TGTGCCAGCAGTGATTTGGCTAGCGGGGGGTCGGAGACCCAGTACTTC. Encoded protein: CASSDLASGGSETQYF.

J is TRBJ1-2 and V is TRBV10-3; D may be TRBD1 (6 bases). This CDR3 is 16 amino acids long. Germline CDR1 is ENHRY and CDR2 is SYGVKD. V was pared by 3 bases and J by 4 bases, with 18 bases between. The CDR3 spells CAISETTGANFYGYTF. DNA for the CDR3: TGTGCCATCAGTGAAACGACGGGGGCGAACTTCTATGGCTACACCTTC.

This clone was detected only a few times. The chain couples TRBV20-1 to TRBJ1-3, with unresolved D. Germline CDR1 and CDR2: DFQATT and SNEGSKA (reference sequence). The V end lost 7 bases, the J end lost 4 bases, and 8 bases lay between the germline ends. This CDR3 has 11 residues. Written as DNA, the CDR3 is TGCAGTGTTCGAGCGGGAAACACCATATATTTT. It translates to CSVRAGNTIYF.

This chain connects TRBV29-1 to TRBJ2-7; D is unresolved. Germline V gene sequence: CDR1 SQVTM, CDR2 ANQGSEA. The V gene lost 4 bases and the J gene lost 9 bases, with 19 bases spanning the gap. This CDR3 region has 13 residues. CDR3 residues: CSVGVGSSLAQYF. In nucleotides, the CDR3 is TGCAGCGTTGGTGTTGGGTCTTCCCTGGCGCAGTACTTC.

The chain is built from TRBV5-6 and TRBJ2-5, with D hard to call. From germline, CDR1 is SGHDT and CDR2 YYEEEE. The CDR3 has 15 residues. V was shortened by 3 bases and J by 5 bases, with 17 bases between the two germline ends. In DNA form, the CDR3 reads TGTGCCAGCAGCTCGTACAGCCGGGTCGGGGAGACCCAGTACTTC. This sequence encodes CASSSYSRVGETQYF.

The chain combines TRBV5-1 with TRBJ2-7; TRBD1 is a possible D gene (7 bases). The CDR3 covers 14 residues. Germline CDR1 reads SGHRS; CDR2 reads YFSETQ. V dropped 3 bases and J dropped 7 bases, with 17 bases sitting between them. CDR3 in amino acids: CASSWEIQGREQYF. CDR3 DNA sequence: TGCGCCAGCAGCTGGGAAATACAGGGGAGGGAGCAGTACTTC.

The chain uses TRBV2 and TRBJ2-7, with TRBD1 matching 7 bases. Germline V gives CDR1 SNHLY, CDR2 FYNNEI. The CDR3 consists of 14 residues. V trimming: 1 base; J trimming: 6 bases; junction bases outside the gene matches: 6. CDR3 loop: CASSEGRGSVEQYF. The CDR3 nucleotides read TGTGCCAGCAGTGAAGGCAGGGGGTCAGTCGAGCAGTACTTC.

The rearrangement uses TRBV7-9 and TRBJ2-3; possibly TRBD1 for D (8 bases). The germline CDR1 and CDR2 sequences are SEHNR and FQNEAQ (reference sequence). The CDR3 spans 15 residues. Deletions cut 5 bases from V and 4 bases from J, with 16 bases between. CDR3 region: CASSMRQGRADTQYF. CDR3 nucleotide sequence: TGTGCCAGCAGCATGCGACAGGGGAGGGCAGATACGCAGTATTTT.

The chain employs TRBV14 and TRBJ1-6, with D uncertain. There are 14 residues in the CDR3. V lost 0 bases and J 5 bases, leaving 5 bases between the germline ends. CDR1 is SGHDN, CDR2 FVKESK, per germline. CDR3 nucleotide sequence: TGTGCCAGCAGCCAAGATTATAATAATTCACCCCTCCACTTT. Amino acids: CASSQDYNNSPLHF.